Described below is a single TCR beta chain sequence and its context. Its target is not known. Patient tissue came from resections in Japan or China, 2014–2017. After pathologic assessment, macro-dissection selected premalignant or tumor cells for extraction. This entry comes from a study of immune evolution from preneoplasia to lung adenocarcinoma. Study conclusions and caveats: Later-stage lesions appeared to have more T cells, more diversity, less clonality. KRAS-mutant nodules had the highest T cell clonality.

The table came from immunoSEQ multiplex PCR; TCRdb's copy has only in-frame clones and leaves some out. The sample has 15,000 to 20,000 clones, about 86% seen once. The germline V gene has CDR1 LNHNV and CDR2 YYDKDF (reference sequence). Trimming took 1 base from V and 1 from J, leaving 5 bases between them. This CDR3 is 14 amino acids long. The TCR sequence derives from a person aged 65-85 years with invasive lung adenocarcinoma. The rearrangement uses TRBV15 and TRBJ1-3; TRBD1 might be the D (5 bases). Specimen: FFPE invasive lung adenocarcinoma tissue. CDR3 nucleotide sequence: TGTGCCACCAGCAGAGCAGGGTCTGGAAACACCATATATTTT. Its translation: CATSRAGSGNTIYF.